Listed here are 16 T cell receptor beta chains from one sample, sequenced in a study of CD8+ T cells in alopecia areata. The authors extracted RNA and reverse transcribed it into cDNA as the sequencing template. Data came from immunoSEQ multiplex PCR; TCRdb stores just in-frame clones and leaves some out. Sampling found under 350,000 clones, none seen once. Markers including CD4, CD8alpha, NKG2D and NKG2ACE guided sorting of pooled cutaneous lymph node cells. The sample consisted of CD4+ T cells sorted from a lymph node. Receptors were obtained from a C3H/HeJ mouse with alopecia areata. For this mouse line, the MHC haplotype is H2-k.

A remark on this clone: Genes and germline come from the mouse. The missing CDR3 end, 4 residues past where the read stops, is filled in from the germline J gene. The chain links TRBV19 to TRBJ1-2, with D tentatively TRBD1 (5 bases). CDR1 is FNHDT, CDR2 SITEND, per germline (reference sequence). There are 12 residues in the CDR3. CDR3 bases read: TGTGCCAGCAGTATTAGACAGAGC. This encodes CASSIRQS. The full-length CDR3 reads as CASSIRQSDYTF.

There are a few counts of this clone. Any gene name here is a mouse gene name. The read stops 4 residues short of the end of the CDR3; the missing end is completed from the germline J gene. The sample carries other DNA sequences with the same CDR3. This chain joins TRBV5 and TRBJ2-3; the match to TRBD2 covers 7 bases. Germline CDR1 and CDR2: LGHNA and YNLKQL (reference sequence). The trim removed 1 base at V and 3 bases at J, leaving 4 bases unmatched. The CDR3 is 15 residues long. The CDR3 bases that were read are TGTGCCAGCAGCCAAGGGGGGGGGACGGCAGAA. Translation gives CASSQGGGTAE. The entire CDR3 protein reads CASSQGGGTAETLYF.

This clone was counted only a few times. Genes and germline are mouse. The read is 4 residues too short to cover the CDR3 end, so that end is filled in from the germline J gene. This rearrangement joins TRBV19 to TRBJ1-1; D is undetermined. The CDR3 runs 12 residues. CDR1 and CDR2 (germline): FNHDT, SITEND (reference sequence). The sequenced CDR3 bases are TGTGCCAGCAGTATTTACAGAACA. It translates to CASSIYRT. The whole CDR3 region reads CASSIYRTEVFF.

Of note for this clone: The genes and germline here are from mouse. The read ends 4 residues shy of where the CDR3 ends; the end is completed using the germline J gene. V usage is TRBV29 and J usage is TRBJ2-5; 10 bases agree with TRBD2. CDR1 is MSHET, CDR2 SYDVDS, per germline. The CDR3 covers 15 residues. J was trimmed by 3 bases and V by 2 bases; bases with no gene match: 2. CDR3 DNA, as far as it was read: TGTGCTAGCAGTTTAGTGGGACTGGGGCAAGAC. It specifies CASSLVGLGQD. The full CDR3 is CASSLVGLGQDTQYF.

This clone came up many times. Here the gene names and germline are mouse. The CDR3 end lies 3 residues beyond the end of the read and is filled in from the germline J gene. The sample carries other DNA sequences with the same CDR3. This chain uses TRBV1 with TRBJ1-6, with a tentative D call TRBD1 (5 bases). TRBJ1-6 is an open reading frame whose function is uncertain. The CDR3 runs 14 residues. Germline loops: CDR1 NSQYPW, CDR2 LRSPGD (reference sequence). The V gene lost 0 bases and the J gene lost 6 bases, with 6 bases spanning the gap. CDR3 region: CTCSADRANSPLYF. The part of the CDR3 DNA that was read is TGCACCTGCAGTGCAGACAGGGCTAATTCGCCC.

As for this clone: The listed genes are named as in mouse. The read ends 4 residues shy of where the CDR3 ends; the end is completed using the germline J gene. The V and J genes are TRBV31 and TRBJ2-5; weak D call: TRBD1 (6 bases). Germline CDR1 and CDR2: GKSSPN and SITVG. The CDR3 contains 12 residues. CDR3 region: CAWSRGGDTQYF. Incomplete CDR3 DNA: TGTGCCTGGAGTAGAGGGGGAGAC.

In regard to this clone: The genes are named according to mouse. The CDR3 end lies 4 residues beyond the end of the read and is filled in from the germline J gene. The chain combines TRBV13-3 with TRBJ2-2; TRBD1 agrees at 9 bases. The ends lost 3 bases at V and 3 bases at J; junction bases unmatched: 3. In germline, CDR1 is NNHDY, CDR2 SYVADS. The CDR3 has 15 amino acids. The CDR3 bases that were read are TGTGCCAGCAGTGGCCGGGACAGGGACACCGGG. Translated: CASSGRDRDTG. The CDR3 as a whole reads CASSGRDRDTGQLYF.

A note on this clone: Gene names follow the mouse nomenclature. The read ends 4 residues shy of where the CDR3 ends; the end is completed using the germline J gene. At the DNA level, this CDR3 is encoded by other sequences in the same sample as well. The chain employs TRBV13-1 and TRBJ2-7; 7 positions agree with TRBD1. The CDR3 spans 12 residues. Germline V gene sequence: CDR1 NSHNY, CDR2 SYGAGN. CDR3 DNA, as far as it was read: TGTGCCAGCACCAGAACAGGGGAT. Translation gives CASTRTGD. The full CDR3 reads CASTRTGDEQYF.

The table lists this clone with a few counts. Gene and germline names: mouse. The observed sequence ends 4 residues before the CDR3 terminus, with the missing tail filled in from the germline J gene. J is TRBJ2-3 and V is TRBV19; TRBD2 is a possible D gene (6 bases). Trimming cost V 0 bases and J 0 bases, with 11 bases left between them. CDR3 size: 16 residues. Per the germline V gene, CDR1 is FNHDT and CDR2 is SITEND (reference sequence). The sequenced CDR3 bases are TGTGCCAGCAGTATAGAGCGGTGGGGGAGTGCAGAA. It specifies CASSIERWGSAE. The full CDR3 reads CASSIERWGSAETLYF.

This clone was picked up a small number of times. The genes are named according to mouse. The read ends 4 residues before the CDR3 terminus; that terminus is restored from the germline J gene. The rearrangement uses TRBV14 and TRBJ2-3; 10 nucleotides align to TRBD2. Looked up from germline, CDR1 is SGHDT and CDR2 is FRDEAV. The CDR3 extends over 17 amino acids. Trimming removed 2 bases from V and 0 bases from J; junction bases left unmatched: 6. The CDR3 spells CASSLKDWGTSAETLYF. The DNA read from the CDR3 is TGTGCCAGCAGTTTAAAGGACTGGGGGACTAGTGCAGAA.

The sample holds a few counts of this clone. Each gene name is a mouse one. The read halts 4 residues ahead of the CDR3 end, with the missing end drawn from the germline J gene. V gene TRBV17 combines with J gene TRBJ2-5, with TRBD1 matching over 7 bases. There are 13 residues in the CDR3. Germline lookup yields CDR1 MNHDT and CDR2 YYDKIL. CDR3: CASSDRVEDTQYF. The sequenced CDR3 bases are TGTGCTAGCAGCGACAGGGTAGAAGAC.

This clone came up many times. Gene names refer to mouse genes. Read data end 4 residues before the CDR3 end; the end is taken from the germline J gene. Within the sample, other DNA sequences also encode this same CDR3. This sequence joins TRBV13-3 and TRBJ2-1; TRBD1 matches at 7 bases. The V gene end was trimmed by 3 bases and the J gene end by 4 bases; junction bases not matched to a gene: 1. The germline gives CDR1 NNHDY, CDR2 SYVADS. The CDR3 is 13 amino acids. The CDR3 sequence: CASSGQGYAEQFF. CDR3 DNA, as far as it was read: TGTGCCAGCAGTGGACAGGGTTATGCT.

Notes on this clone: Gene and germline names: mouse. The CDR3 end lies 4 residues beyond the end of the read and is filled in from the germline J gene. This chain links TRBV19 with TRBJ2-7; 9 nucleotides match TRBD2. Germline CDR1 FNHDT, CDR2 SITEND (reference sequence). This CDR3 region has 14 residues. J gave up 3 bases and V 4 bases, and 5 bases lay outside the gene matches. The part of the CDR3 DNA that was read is TGTGCCAGCAGTTCGACTGGGGGAGGCTAT. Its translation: CASSSTGGGY. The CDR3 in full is CASSSTGGGYEQYF.

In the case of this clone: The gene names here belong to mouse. The CDR3 bases that were read are TGTGCCAGCAGTTTGGGGGGGCATGCAGAA. Translating it yields CASSLGGHAE. In full, the CDR3 is CASSLGGHAETLYF. V is TRBV13-1 and J is TRBJ2-3, with 9 bases matching TRBD2. Read coverage stops 4 residues before the CDR3 terminus; the germline J gene supplies the remainder. This CDR3 contains 14 residues. Losses at the gene ends were 4 bases for V and 2 bases for J; bases not matched to a gene: 2. Germline CDR1 NSHNY, CDR2 SYGAGN.

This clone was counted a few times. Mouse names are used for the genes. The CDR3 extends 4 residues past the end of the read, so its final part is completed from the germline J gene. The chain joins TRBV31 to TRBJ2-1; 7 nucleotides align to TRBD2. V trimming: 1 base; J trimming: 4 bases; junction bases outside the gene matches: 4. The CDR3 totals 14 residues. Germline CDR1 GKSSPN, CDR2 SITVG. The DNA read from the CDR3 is TGTGCCTGGAGTCAGACTGGGCTTTATGCT. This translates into CAWSQTGLYA. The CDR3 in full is CAWSQTGLYAEQFF.

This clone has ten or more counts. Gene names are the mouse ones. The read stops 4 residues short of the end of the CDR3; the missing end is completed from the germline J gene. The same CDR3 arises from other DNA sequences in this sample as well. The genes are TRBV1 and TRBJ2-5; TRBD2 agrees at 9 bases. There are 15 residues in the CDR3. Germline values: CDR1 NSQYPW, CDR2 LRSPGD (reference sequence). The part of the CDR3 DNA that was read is TGCACCTGCAGTGCAGATCCCCTGGGGGGGGAC. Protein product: CTCSADPLGGD. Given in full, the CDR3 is CTCSADPLGGDTQYF.